These 24 T cell receptor beta chains originate from one sample sequenced in a study of blood T cell repertoires in COVID-19 (dated by TCRdb to the early 2020s). To prepare the library, the immunoSEQ multiplex PCR assay was applied. Drawn from immuneACCESS, this table holds only the in-frame rearrangements with V and J called that TCRdb kept. Clones are partly lost; checked studies trace under half to an unresolved V gene and leave the rest unexplained. In this sample the table shows 65,000 to 85,000 clones, 88% of which occur a single time. More than 2% of the sample belongs to the ten largest clones. Specimen: peripheral blood. These TCRs come from a human donor in a cohort sampled during active COVID-19.

J is TRBJ1-2 and V is TRBV12-3 or TRBV12-4; 7 nucleotides align to TRBD1. The ends lost 5 bases at V and 2 bases at J; junction bases unmatched: 2. This CDR3 contains 13 residues. The CDR3 nucleotides read TGTGCCAGCAGTACGGGACAGAACTATGGCTACACCTTC. This translates into CASSTGQNYGYTF.

This clone appeared once. This chain uses TRBV19 with TRBJ1-5; 7 bases map to TRBD1. Trimming removed 6 bases from V and 5 bases from J; junction bases left unmatched: 10. Germline CDR1 LNHDA, CDR2 SQIVND (reference sequence). The CDR3 consists of 15 residues. The chain's CDR3 is CASRGWRQGYQPQHF. The CDR3 DNA reads TGTGCCAGTAGGGGGTGGAGACAGGGCTATCAGCCCCAGCATTTT.

The V call is TRBV19, the J call TRBJ1-1, with D perhaps TRBD1 (6 bases). CDR3 length equals 15 residues. V was trimmed by 0 bases and J by 2 bases, leaving 10 bases between them. Germline V CDR1 and CDR2: LNHDA, SQIVND (reference sequence). In nucleotides, the CDR3 is TGTGCCAGTAGTATAGAAACAGGGACCAACACTGAAGCTTTCTTT. Translated: CASSIETGTNTEAFF.

V gene TRBV5-6 combines with J gene TRBJ2-7; D is perhaps TRBD1 (6 bases). Germline CDR1 is SGHDT and CDR2 is YYEEEE. The CDR3 is 15 residues long. V was cut by 6 bases and J by 2 bases, with 18 bases left in between. CDR3 amino acids: CASKTGPAVTYEQYF. In nucleotides, the CDR3 is TGTGCCAGCAAAACAGGGCCAGCAGTTACCTACGAGCAGTACTTC. The full variable domain, in which reference TRBV5-6 and TRBJ2-7 provide the parts outside the CDR3, is DAGVTQSPTHLIKTRGQQVTLRCSPKSGHDTVSWYQQALGQGPQFIFQYYEEEERQRGNFPDRFSGHQFPNYSSELNVNALLLGDSALYLCASKTGPAVTYEQYFGPGTRLTVT.

The V and J genes are TRBV14 and TRBJ1-4; a possible D gene is TRBD1 (6 bases). Germline V gives CDR1 SGHDN, CDR2 FVKESK. The ends were cut back, 1 base at V and 7 bases at J, with 13 bases in the middle. The CDR3 consists of 15 residues. The CDR3, as DNA: TGTGCCAGCAGCCAAGTCGGGGGGCTCCGTGAAAAACTGTTTTTT. Translating gives CASSQVGGLREKLFF.

The rearrangement joins TRBV28 to TRBJ2-7, with D possibly being TRBD1 (6 bases). The germline CDR1 and CDR2 sequences are MDHEN and SYDVKM. V was clipped by 6 bases and J by 5 bases, with 17 bases between them. The CDR3 length is 14 residues. The CDR3 nucleotides read TGTGCCAGCAGACCTAACGCCGGGACACACGAGCAGTACTTC. It is translated as CASRPNAGTHEQYF.

This chain's CDR3 is CASSQPGLRHYNEQFF. In nucleotides, the CDR3 is TGTGCCAGCAGCCAACCGGGACTCCGACACTACAATGAGCAGTTCTTC. This chain uses TRBV14 with TRBJ2-1, with TRBD2 as a possible D gene (6 bases). The germline V gene has CDR1 SGHDN and CDR2 FVKESK. The CDR3 length is 16 residues. V gave up 2 bases and J gave up 3 bases, with 14 bases separating them.

The CDR3 is CASSQWPSNYEQYF. The CDR3 nucleotides read TGTGCCAGCAGCCAATGGCCGTCGAACTACGAGCAGTACTTC. The chain uses TRBV3-1 (or the pseudogene TRBV3-2) and TRBJ2-7; no definite D call. In germline, CDR1 is LGHDT, CDR2 YNNKEL (reference sequence). The CDR3 has 14 residues. V shed 2 bases and J shed 3 bases, with 11 bases lying between them.

The chain links TRBV11-1 to TRBJ2-7; D unclear. CDR3 length equals 14 residues. The V gene's germline CDR1 is SGHAT and CDR2 FQDESV (reference sequence). The V end was cut by 0 bases, the J end by 0 bases, with 6 bases between. CDR3 sequence (DNA): TGTGCCAGCAGCTTAGCGTTAAACTCCTACGAGCAGTACTTC. Its protein product is CASSLALNSYEQYF.

The V call is TRBV9, the J call TRBJ1-1; D call uncertain. Germline CDR1 SGDLS, CDR2 YYNGEE. Trimming stripped 0 bases from V and 0 bases from J, with 12 bases between. The CDR3 sequence is 16 residues long. In DNA, the CDR3 is TGTGCCAGCAGCGTAGCGGGGAACATTATGAACACTGAAGCTTTCTTT. It is translated as CASSVAGNIMNTEAFF.

The chain has TRBV7-8 and TRBJ2-5; D is perhaps TRBD1 (6 bases). Germline V gene sequence: CDR1 SGHVS, CDR2 FQNEAQ. Trimming removed 1 base from V and 3 bases from J, with 12 bases in between. The CDR3 extends over 15 amino acids. The CDR3: CASSLVGGFKETQYF. CDR3 nucleotide sequence: TGTGCCAGCAGCTTAGTAGGGGGTTTTAAAGAGACCCAGTACTTC.

The chain has TRBV19 and TRBJ1-1, with D hard to call. V lost 3 bases and J lost 6, with 17 bases in between. Germline values: CDR1 LNHDA, CDR2 SQIVND (reference sequence). The CDR3 is made up of 15 amino acids. CDR3 in DNA: TGTGCCAGTAGTATCGGGGAAAGGTTTGCTTCTGAAGCTTTCTTT. This sequence encodes CASSIGERFASEAFF.

The chain uses TRBV6-5 and TRBJ2-5, with 10 bases identical to TRBD1. This CDR3 is built from 14 residues. Trimming at V came to 11 bases and at J to 1 base, leaving 7 bases not matched to a gene. Germline-derived CDR1 and CDR2 are MNHEY and SVGAGI. This CDR3 reads CAAYWTGGQETQYF. CDR3 in DNA: TGTGCCGCCTACTGGACAGGGGGCCAAGAGACCCAGTACTTC.

The V and J genes are TRBV10-3 and TRBJ1-6; D may be TRBD1 (5 bases). There are 14 residues in the CDR3. Trimming shortened V by 2 bases and J by 7 bases, and 9 bases separated the two germline ends. From germline, CDR1 is ENHRY and CDR2 SYGVKD. The CDR3 loop reads CAISELRGNSPLHF. CDR3 bases: TGTGCCATCAGTGAGCTGCGGGGGAATTCACCCCTCCACTTT.

This rearrangement joins TRBV29-1 to TRBJ1-2; 7 bases map to TRBD1. Germline lookup yields CDR1 SQVTM and CDR2 ANQGSEA. V gave up 6 bases and J gave up 2 bases; unmatched junction bases: 9. The CDR3 is made up of 14 amino acids. CDR3 coding DNA: TGCAGCGTCGATTTTTGGGGACAGAACTATGGCTACACCTTC. This translates into CSVDFWGQNYGYTF. Looking up the rest from reference TRBV29-1 and TRBJ1-2 gives the full variable domain: SAVISQKPSRDICQRGTSLTIQCQVDSQVTMMFWYRQQPGQSLTLIATANQGSEATYESGFVIDKFPISRPNLTFSTLTVSNMSPEDSSIYLCSVDFWGQNYGYTFGSGTRLTVV.

The chain employs TRBV1 and TRBJ2-7; the table's D gene call, TRBD2, was not cross checked with the DNA. TRBV1 is listed as a pseudogene. The CDR3 totals 20 residues. The CDR3, as DNA: TGCACCAGCAGCCGCCCGGGGGGGGACGAACCCGACCCCGGCTCCTACGAGCAGTACTTC. Translation gives CTSSRPGGDEPDPGSYEQYF.

This clone was picked up one time. V and J are TRBV19 and TRBJ2-1, with TRBD1 identical over 10 bases. This CDR3 is 15 amino acids long. CDR1 LNHDA and CDR2 SQIVND come from the germline V gene (reference sequence). J gave up 6 bases and V 6 bases, and 8 bases lay outside the gene matches. CDR3 coding DNA: TGTGCCAGTAGGATCAGGGACAGGGGCCCCAATGAGCAGTTCTTC. This gives the protein CASRIRDRGPNEQFF.

J is TRBJ1-2 and V is TRBV4-1, with 7 bases that match TRBD1. CDR1 and CDR2 (germline): MGHRA, YSYEKL. Germline trimming cut 7 bases from V and 5 bases from J; bases unmatched to any gene: 10. The CDR3 covers 14 residues. Here the CDR3 reads CASTLDRSLYGYTF. The CDR3 DNA follows: TGCGCCAGCACTCTGGACAGGAGTTTGTATGGCTACACCTTC.

The rearrangement links TRBV3-1 (or the pseudogene TRBV3-2) to TRBJ2-5, with TRBD2 matching over 7 bases. Germline CDR1 and CDR2: LGHDT and YNNKEL (reference sequence). There are 16 residues in the CDR3. V was pared by 4 bases and J by 0 bases, with 8 bases of the junction left unmatched. CDR3 nucleotide sequence: TGTGCCAGCAGCCCCAGGACTAGGTCGTACCAAGAGACCCAGTACTTC. Encoded protein: CASSPRTRSYQETQYF.

The CDR3, as DNA: TGTGCCAGCAGTTCCTTACAGGGGGTAAACACTGAAGCTTTCTTT. Protein sequence: CASSSLQGVNTEAFF. The chain links TRBV28 to TRBJ1-1, with 8 bases fitting TRBD1. V was clipped by 4 bases and J by 2 bases; unmatched bases: 6. Germline CDR1 reads MDHEN; CDR2 reads SYDVKM. CDR3 length: 15 amino acids.

The chain joins TRBV27 to TRBJ1-2, with D perhaps matching TRBD1 (5 bases). The germline V gene encodes CDR1 MNHEY and CDR2 SMNVEV (reference sequence). The CDR3 runs to 14 residues. With 6 bases removed from V and 3 bases from J, the gap between germline ends came to 14 bases. The CDR3 here is CASSQVGGYYGYTF. The CDR3 DNA follows: TGTGCCAGCAGCCAGGTGGGGGGATACTATGGCTACACCTTC.

A few counts support this clone. This chain connects TRBV6-4 to TRBJ2-3; 10 bases align to TRBD2. CDR1 MRHNA and CDR2 SNTAGT come from the germline V gene. V shed 2 bases, J shed 5 bases, and the junction held 7 bases outside the gene matches. The CDR3 consists of 16 residues. CDR3 DNA: TGTGCCAGCAGTGACGGGGATAGCGGGGGGAGAGATACGCAGTATTTT. This codes for CASSDGDSGGRDTQYF.

The genes are TRBV27 and TRBJ1-5; weak D call: TRBD1 (6 bases). V lost 5 bases, J lost 7 bases, and 9 bases lay in between. CDR1 and CDR2 from the germline V gene are MNHEY and SMNVEV (reference sequence). The CDR3 has 12 amino acids. CDR3 nucleotides: TGTGCCAGCAGTAATACAGGGCAGCCCCAGCATTTT. Its protein is CASSNTGQPQHF.

The chain employs TRBV5-1 and TRBJ2-2; 7 positions agree with TRBD2. Germline V gene sequence: CDR1 SGHRS, CDR2 YFSETQ. With 0 bases clipped from V and 1 base from J, the junction kept 3 bases outside the gene matches. This CDR3 has 16 amino acids. CDR3 sequence reads: CASSLGTSENTGELFF. In DNA form, the CDR3 reads TGCGCCAGCAGCTTGGGAACTAGCGAGAACACCGGGGAGCTGTTTTTT. The full variable domain, its missing parts supplied by reference TRBV5-1 and TRBJ2-2, is KAGVTQTPRYLIKTRGQQVTLSCSPISGHRSVSWYQQTPGQGLQFLFEYFSETQRNKGNFPGRFSGRQFSNSRSEMNVSTLELGDSALYLCASSLGTSENTGELFFGEGSRLTVL.